Listed below are T cell receptor beta chains from one sample, sequenced in a study of shared clonotypes between healthy human individuals. Sequenced by immunoSEQ multiplex PCR; TCRdb stores in-frame clones only, minus some. This sample has roughly 640,000 clones, with more than 95% found just once. Sample: naive CD4+ T cells sorted from blood. The source is a woman between 25 and 40 years old in good health. CDR3s include the opening cysteine and the closing phenylalanine or tryptophan. Each record gives: clone size, D gene, J gene, V gene, CDR3 DNA, CDR3 protein. A D gene is named only where the DNA matches it firmly. Size values are once, few and many counts, or a class for expanded clones, and some rows have none.

clone size: NA
D gene: NA
J gene: TRBJ2-7
V gene: TRBV11-2
CDR3 DNA: TGTGCCAGCAGCACCCGTGGGGTGGGAGGTGGCTACGAGCAGTACTTC
CDR3 protein: CASSTRGVGGGYEQYF

clone size: NA
D gene: TRBD1
J gene: TRBJ1-2
V gene: TRBV19
CDR3 DNA: TGTGCCAGTAGTACCTACGGACAGGGGCCCAACTATGGCTACACCTTC
CDR3 protein: CASSTYGQGPNYGYTF

clone size: NA
D gene: NA
J gene: TRBJ2-7
V gene: TRBV19
CDR3 DNA: TGTGCCAGTAGTCCTCTACGGGAACCCCCCTACGAGCAGTACTTC
CDR3 protein: CASSPLREPPYEQYF

clone size: NA
D gene: TRBD2
J gene: TRBJ2-7
V gene: TRBV28
CDR3 DNA: TGTGCCAGCAGTTCGGCTAGCGGGAACTTGCGGGAGCAGTACTTC
CDR3 protein: CASSSASGNLREQYF

clone size: NA
D gene: NA
J gene: TRBJ2-7
V gene: TRBV28
CDR3 DNA: TGTGCCAGCAGTTTATCCCCCGACTCCTACGAGCAGTACTTC
CDR3 protein: CASSLSPDSYEQYF

clone size: NA
D gene: NA
J gene: TRBJ2-3
V gene: TRBV6-5
CDR3 DNA: TGTGCCAGCAGCTTCCGACAGTTTCGCACAGATACGCAGTATTTT
CDR3 protein: CASSFRQFRTDTQYF

clone size: NA
D gene: TRBD1
J gene: TRBJ1-1
V gene: TRBV27
CDR3 DNA: TGTGCCAGCAGTCAAACAGGGGCGGACACTGAAGCTTTCTTT
CDR3 protein: CASSQTGADTEAFF

clone size: once
D gene: TRBD2
J gene: TRBJ2-1
V gene: TRBV29-1
CDR3 DNA: TGCAGCGTGGTCGGACTAGCGGGCTCCTACAATGAGCAGTTCTTC
CDR3 protein: CSVVGLAGSYNEQFF

clone size: NA
D gene: TRBD1
J gene: TRBJ1-5
V gene: TRBV19
CDR3 DNA: TGTGCCAGTAGAGGACAGGGCAATCAGCCCCAGCATTTT
CDR3 protein: CASRGQGNQPQHF

clone size: once
D gene: TRBD1
J gene: TRBJ1-2
V gene: TRBV6-5
CDR3 DNA: TGTGCAAGTAGACAGGGCGGTGGCTACACCTTC
CDR3 protein: CASRQGGGYTF

clone size: NA
D gene: NA
J gene: TRBJ2-7
V gene: TRBV5-1
CDR3 DNA: TGCGCCAGCAGCTTGGTTGACAAGTCCTACGAGCAGTACTTC
CDR3 protein: CASSLVDKSYEQYF

clone size: NA
D gene: NA
J gene: TRBJ1-1
V gene: TRBV28
CDR3 DNA: TGTGCCAGCAGTTTGGGGTGGACTGAAGCTTTCTTT
CDR3 protein: CASSLGWTEAFF

clone size: NA
D gene: TRBD2
J gene: TRBJ2-1
V gene: TRBV7-9
CDR3 DNA: TGTGCCAGCAGCGAACTAGCGAGGTATGAGCAGTTCTTC
CDR3 protein: CASSELARYEQFF

clone size: NA
D gene: TRBD2
J gene: TRBJ2-2
V gene: TRBV2
CDR3 DNA: TGTGCCAGCAGTGATAATCGCGGGAGGGACACCGGGGAGCTGTTTTTT
CDR3 protein: CASSDNRGRDTGELFF

clone size: NA
D gene: NA
J gene: TRBJ2-7
V gene: TRBV27
CDR3 DNA: TGTGCCAGCAGGGCCGGGGGCAGGGGTATAGGCTCCTACGAGCAGTACTTC
CDR3 protein: CASRAGGRGIGSYEQYF

clone size: NA
D gene: NA
J gene: TRBJ1-1
V gene: TRBV28
CDR3 DNA: TGTGCCAGCAGGGGGTTAGACACTGAAGCTTTCTTT
CDR3 protein: CASRGLDTEAFF

clone size: NA
D gene: NA
J gene: TRBJ2-4
V gene: TRBV11-2
CDR3 DNA: TGTGCCAGCAGCGCGGGTGAGGGGTGGACCATTCAGTACTTC
CDR3 protein: CASSAGEGWTIQYF

clone size: NA
D gene: TRBD2
J gene: TRBJ2-5
V gene: TRBV5-4
CDR3 DNA: TGTGCCAGCAGCTTGGCCAAACTAGCGGGGTCCCAAGAGACCCAGTACTTC
CDR3 protein: CASSLAKLAGSQETQYF

clone size: NA
D gene: TRBD2
J gene: TRBJ2-7
V gene: TRBV5-1
CDR3 DNA: TGCGCCAGCAGCTTGGCGAGCGGGAGTGTCTACGAGCAGTACTTC
CDR3 protein: CASSLASGSVYEQYF

clone size: NA
D gene: NA
J gene: TRBJ2-7
V gene: TRBV10-3
CDR3 DNA: TGTGCCATCAGTGAGTCTGGGCAGGCCTACGAGCAGTACTTC
CDR3 protein: CAISESGQAYEQYF

clone size: NA
D gene: TRBD2
J gene: TRBJ2-4
V gene: TRBV7-2
CDR3 DNA: TGTGCCAGCAGCCTCCGGACTAGCGGACCCAAAAACATTCAGTACTTC
CDR3 protein: CASSLRTSGPKNIQYF

clone size: NA
D gene: TRBD2
J gene: TRBJ2-3
V gene: TRBV19
CDR3 DNA: TGTGCCAGCCGTACTAGCGGGGGGAGCACAGATACGCAGTATTTT
CDR3 protein: CASRTSGGSTDTQYF

clone size: NA
D gene: TRBD1
J gene: TRBJ1-4
V gene: TRBV19
CDR3 DNA: TGTGCCAGTACCCGAGGGACAGGGGCCGAAAAACTGTTTTTT
CDR3 protein: CASTRGTGAEKLFF

clone size: NA
D gene: NA
J gene: TRBJ1-5
V gene: TRBV28
CDR3 DNA: TGTGCCAGCGGCAGGGTAAATCAGCCCCAGCATTTT
CDR3 protein: CASGRVNQPQHF

clone size: once
D gene: TRBD1
J gene: TRBJ1-1
V gene: TRBV28
CDR3 DNA: TGTGCCAGCAGTACCCCCGGGACAGGGGCGGCTGAAGCTTTCTTT
CDR3 protein: CASSTPGTGAAEAFF

clone size: NA
D gene: TRBD1
J gene: TRBJ1-2
V gene: TRBV27
CDR3 DNA: TGTGCCAGCAGTCCAATGGGACAGGCGGAAAATGGCTACACCTTC
CDR3 protein: CASSPMGQAENGYTF

clone size: few
D gene: NA
J gene: TRBJ1-3
V gene: TRBV28
CDR3 DNA: TGTGCCAGCAGTTTTTGGACAGCTGGAAACACCATATATTTT
CDR3 protein: CASSFWTAGNTIYF

clone size: NA
D gene: NA
J gene: TRBJ1-1
V gene: TRBV5-6
CDR3 DNA: TGTGCCAGCAGCTTGGGGGTCCCCCCTGGTGAAGCTTTCTTT
CDR3 protein: CASSLGVPPGEAFF

clone size: NA
D gene: NA
J gene: TRBJ1-5
V gene: TRBV10-3
CDR3 DNA: TGTGCCATCAGTGAGTCGGTGACTAGCAATCAGCCCCAGCATTTT
CDR3 protein: CAISESVTSNQPQHF